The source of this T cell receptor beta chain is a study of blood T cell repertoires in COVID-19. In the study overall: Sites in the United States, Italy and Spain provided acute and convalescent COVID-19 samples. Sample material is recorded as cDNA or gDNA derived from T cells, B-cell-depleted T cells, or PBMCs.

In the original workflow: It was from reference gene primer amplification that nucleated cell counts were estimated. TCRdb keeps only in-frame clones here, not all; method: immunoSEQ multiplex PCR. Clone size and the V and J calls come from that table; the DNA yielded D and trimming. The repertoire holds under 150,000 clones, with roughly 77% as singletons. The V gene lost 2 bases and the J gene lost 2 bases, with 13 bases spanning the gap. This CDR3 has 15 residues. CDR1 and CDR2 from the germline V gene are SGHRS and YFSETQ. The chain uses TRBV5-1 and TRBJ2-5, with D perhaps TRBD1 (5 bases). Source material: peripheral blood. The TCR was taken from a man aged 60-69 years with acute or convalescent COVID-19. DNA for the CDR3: TGCGCCAGCAGCTTAAGGGGTACGTTTCAAGAGACCCAGTACTTC. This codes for CASSLRGTFQETQYF.